These 24 T cell receptor beta chains were all obtained from the same sample, sequenced in a study of cytomegalovirus exposure and HLA in healthy donors. The PCR made use of 60 Vbeta and 13 Jbeta primers. TCRdb's table, derived via immunoSEQ multiplex PCR, lists solely in-frame clones and lacks some. This table holds 100,000 to 150,000 clones, over 65% found once. The sample consisted of PBMCs. Every receptor here comes from a man aged 25 to 40 in good health and CMV-seropositive.

This chain joins TRBV5-1 and TRBJ2-5; 13 nucleotides agree with TRBD2. V lost 4 bases to trimming and J lost 3 bases; unmatched junction nucleotides: 3. CDR3 length: 15 residues. Germline values: CDR1 SGHRS, CDR2 YFSETQ. CDR3 protein: CASSLGTSGKETQYF. The CDR3 DNA reads as TGCGCCAGCAGCCTCGGGACTAGCGGGAAAGAGACCCAGTACTTC. The variable domain in full, completed from reference TRBV5-1 and TRBJ2-5, reads KAGVTQTPRYLIKTRGQQVTLSCSPISGHRSVSWYQQTPGQGLQFLFEYFSETQRNKGNFPGRFSGRQFSNSRSEMNVSTLELGDSALYLCASSLGTSGKETQYFGPGTRLLVL.

The chain couples TRBV5-1 to TRBJ1-4; 7 bases are shared with TRBD1. The CDR3 runs to 14 residues. CDR1 SGHRS and CDR2 YFSETQ come from the germline V gene. V lost 3 bases to trimming and J lost 8 bases; unmatched junction nucleotides: 7. CDR3 region: CASSSRGPAEKLFF. CDR3 DNA: TGCGCCAGCAGCTCAAGGGGGCCCGCGGAAAAACTGTTTTTT.

The chain has TRBV28 and TRBJ1-5, with 7 bases identical to TRBD1. This CDR3 region has 15 residues. The J segment lost 5 bases and the V segment lost 4 bases, leaving 8 bases of the junction unmatched. Germline CDR1 is MDHEN and CDR2 is SYDVKM. The CDR3 protein is CASSSPGTAYQPQHF. The CDR3 nucleotides read TGTGCCAGCAGTTCCCCAGGGACAGCTTATCAGCCCCAGCATTTT. Filled out from reference TRBV28 and TRBJ1-5, the complete variable domain reads DVKVTQSSRYLVKRTGEKVFLECVQDMDHENMFWYRQDPGLGLRLIYFSYDVKMKEKGDIPEGYSVSREKKERFSLILESASTNQTSMYLCASSSPGTAYQPQHFGDGTRLSIL.

The gene calls are TRBV19 and TRBJ2-1; the match to TRBD2 covers 14 bases. The trim removed 4 bases at V and 4 bases at J, leaving 6 bases unmatched. The CDR3 has 17 amino acids. Germline V gene data show CDR1 as LNHDA and CDR2 as SQIVND (reference sequence). The CDR3 nucleotides read TGTGCCAGTAGTACCCCACGGACTAGCGGGGGGTACAATGAGCAGTTCTTC. Protein: CASSTPRTSGGYNEQFF.

J is TRBJ2-1 and V is TRBV4-3; D remains ambiguous. Germline-derived CDR1 and CDR2 are LGHNA and YSLEER. Between the trimmed V and J ends, which lost 2 bases and 10 bases, there was a span of 15 bases. CDR3 length equals 14 residues. In nucleotides, the CDR3 is TGCGCCAGCAGCCAACAGCCGGGTTTAATAGAGCAGTTCTTC. Its protein product is CASSQQPGLIEQFF.

The V and J genes are TRBV6-1 and TRBJ2-1; maybe TRBD2 (6 bases). V was pared by 7 bases and J by 3 bases, with 16 bases between. The CDR3 spans 15 residues. Germline V CDR1 and CDR2: MNHNS, SASEGT. CDR3: CASTRSAGNYNEQFF. The CDR3 nucleotides are TGTGCCAGCACCCGGTCGGCGGGAAACTACAATGAGCAGTTCTTC.

The chain is built from TRBV7-8 and TRBJ2-1; 9 nucleotides match TRBD2. The J segment lost 7 bases and the V segment lost 4 bases, leaving 11 bases of the junction unmatched. The germline CDR1 and CDR2 sequences are SGHVS and FQNEAQ. The CDR3 spans 16 residues. Here the CDR3 DNA reads TGTGCCAGCAGCTCTAAAGAGGGACTAGCCAAAAATGAGCAGTTCTTC. Its translation is CASSSKEGLAKNEQFF. Full variable domain (outside the CDR3, taken from reference TRBV7-8 and TRBJ2-1): GAGVSQSPRYKVAKRGQDVALRCDPISGHVSLFWYQQALGQGPEFLTYFQNEAQLDKSGLPSDRFFAERPEGSVSTLKIQRTQQEDSAVYLCASSSKEGLAKNEQFFGPGTRLTVL.

The V and J genes are TRBV7-2 and TRBJ2-6, with D possibly matching TRBD1 (6 bases). Germline V lookup: CDR1 SGHTA, CDR2 FQGNSA. Deletions cut 5 bases from V and 0 bases from J, with 11 bases between. CDR3 length: 16 residues. The CDR3, as DNA: TGTGCCAGCAGCAGGGACATAAGCTCTGGGGCCAACGTCCTGACTTTC. Translating it yields CASSRDISSGANVLTF.

This clone was picked up one time. The genes are TRBV6-5 and TRBJ1-1, with 10 bases lining up with TRBD1. Germline loops: CDR1 MNHEY, CDR2 SVGAGI. With 6 bases clipped from V and 6 bases from J, the junction kept 4 bases outside the gene matches. This CDR3 has 13 residues. The CDR3 DNA is TGTGCCAGCAGGATCGGGACAGGGGCTGAAGCTTTCTTT. This gives the protein CASRIGTGAEAFF.

The chain carries TRBV7-2 and TRBJ2-5; D ambiguous. The germline V gene has CDR1 SGHTA and CDR2 FQGNSA. The germline V and J ends were trimmed by 6 bases and 5 bases, with 7 bases remaining between them. The CDR3 consists of 11 residues. CDR3 region: CASSFMETQYF. The CDR3 bases are TGTGCCAGCAGTTTTATGGAGACCCAGTACTTC. Full variable domain (remainder filled in from reference TRBV7-2 and TRBJ2-5): GAGVSQSPSNKVTEKGKDVELRCDPISGHTALYWYRQSLGQGLEFLIYFQGNSAPDKSGLPSDRFSAERTGGSVSTLTIQRTQQEDSAVYLCASSFMETQYFGPGTRLLVL.

The chain couples TRBV5-1 to TRBJ2-5; 8 nucleotides line up with TRBD1. Germline V gene lookup returns CDR1 SGHRS and CDR2 YFSETQ. The CDR3 sequence is 16 residues long. Trimming cost V 0 bases and J 2 bases; bases outside gene matches: 6. In DNA form, the CDR3 reads TGCGCCAGCAGCTTGGGTATTAGACAGGGGCAAGAGACCCAGTACTTC. Translating gives CASSLGIRQGQETQYF. Full variable domain (missing parts from reference TRBV5-1 and TRBJ2-5): KAGVTQTPRYLIKTRGQQVTLSCSPISGHRSVSWYQQTPGQGLQFLFEYFSETQRNKGNFPGRFSGRQFSNSRSEMNVSTLELGDSALYLCASSLGIRQGQETQYFGPGTRLLVL.

This clone was counted a few times. The chain couples TRBV30 to TRBJ1-4; D perhaps matches TRBD1 (6 bases). CDR3 size: 13 residues. Germline-derived CDR1 and CDR2 are GTSNPN and SVGIG (reference sequence). Trimming shortened V by 4 bases and J by 7 bases, and 13 bases separated the two germline ends. The CDR3 region is CAWTKGQFEKLFF. In nucleotides, the CDR3 is TGTGCCTGGACCAAAGGACAGTTTGAAAAACTGTTTTTT.

The J gene is TRBJ1-1, the V gene TRBV10-3; TRBD1 matches at 7 bases. The V segment lost 5 bases and the J segment 3 bases; nucleotides outside the gene matches: 6. Germline V gives CDR1 ENHRY, CDR2 SYGVKD. The CDR3 has 14 amino acids. The CDR3 DNA reads TGTGCCATCAGTCAAGGGGGCCGGGACACTGAAGCTTTCTTT. Residues: CAISQGGRDTEAFF.

The chain employs TRBV30 and TRBJ2-4, with 7 bases aligning to TRBD2. Germline V gives CDR1 GTSNPN, CDR2 SVGIG (reference sequence). CDR3 length equals 13 residues. Trimming at V came to 4 bases and at J to 9 bases, leaving 9 bases not matched to a gene. The CDR3 DNA is TGTGCCTGGAAGGGAGGCAGGGAGGGCATTCAGTACTTC. It is translated as CAWKGGREGIQYF.

The chain recombines TRBV19 with TRBJ1-3; TRBD1 agrees at 12 bases. Germline CDR1 and CDR2: LNHDA and SQIVND (reference sequence). V dropped 8 bases and J dropped 4; count of bases not matched to a gene: 3. CDR3 length: 14 amino acids. This CDR3 is CASPGQGAGNTIYF. CDR3 DNA sequence: TGTGCCAGTCCGGGACAGGGGGCAGGAAACACCATATATTTT.

The chain uses TRBV7-6 and TRBJ2-2; D is unclear. V lost 1 base, J lost 6 bases, and 12 bases lay in between. The CDR3 has 15 residues. Germline values: CDR1 SGHVS, CDR2 FNYEAQ. The CDR3: CASSLVSLVSGELFF. The CDR3 DNA is TGTGCCAGCAGCTTAGTTAGCCTAGTATCCGGGGAGCTGTTTTTT. The full variable domain, in which reference TRBV7-6 and TRBJ2-2 provide the parts outside the CDR3, is GAGVSQSPRYKVTKRGQDVALRCDPISGHVSLYWYRQALGQGPEFLTYFNYEAQQDKSGLPNDRFSAERPEGSISTLTIQRTEQRDSAMYRCASSLVSLVSGELFFGEGSRLTVL.

On this clone: The same CDR3 arises from other DNA sequences in this sample as well. The chain links TRBV5-1 to TRBJ2-7; possible D gene TRBD2, 5 bases. The V and J ends lost 0 bases and 2 bases respectively, with 12 bases between them. The CDR3 runs to 15 residues. CDR1 and CDR2 (germline): SGHRS, YFSETQ. The CDR3 sequence: CASSLAPGGPYEQYF. CDR3 coding DNA: TGCGCCAGCAGCTTGGCCCCAGGAGGACCCTACGAGCAGTACTTC.

The chain has TRBV7-2 and TRBJ2-7; 7 bases map to TRBD1. The J segment lost 5 bases and the V segment lost 5 bases, leaving 6 bases of the junction unmatched. The CDR3 has 13 residues. CDR1 is SGHTA and CDR2 is FQGNSA in the germline V gene. The CDR3 loop is CASSQDRDHEQYF. CDR3 nucleotides: TGTGCCAGCAGCCAAGACAGGGACCACGAGCAGTACTTC.

The chain has TRBV7-3 and TRBJ2-5; TRBD2 aligns across 14 bases. J lost 3 bases, V lost 5 bases, and 20 bases had no gene match. Germline CDR1 SGHTA, CDR2 FQGTGA. The CDR3 totals 21 residues. The CDR3 is CASSRAPLRTSGRRREETQYF. In DNA form, the CDR3 reads TGTGCCAGCAGCCGAGCCCCACTTCGGACTAGCGGGAGGCGAAGGGAAGAGACCCAGTACTTC.

The V gene is TRBV4-1, the J gene TRBJ1-1; 10 positions match TRBD1. The CDR3 length is 14 residues. Germline V gene sequence: CDR1 MGHRA, CDR2 YSYEKL. After removal of 6 bases from V and 6 bases from J, the junction contained 7 bases not matched to a gene. The CDR3 bases are TGCGCCAGCAGGCGGACAGGGGGTTCGGCTGAAGCTTTCTTT. Protein product: CASRRTGGSAEAFF.

The V call is TRBV5-6, the J call TRBJ1-4; a possible D gene is TRBD1 (5 bases). The germline gives CDR1 SGHDT, CDR2 YYEEEE. This CDR3 region has 15 residues. The V end lost 2 bases, the J end lost 0 bases, and 8 bases lay between the germline ends. The CDR3 DNA sequence: TGTGCCAGCAGCTTAGGGGCTGCAACTAATGAAAAACTGTTTTTT. It is translated as CASSLGAATNEKLFF.

This rearrangement joins TRBV7-9 to TRBJ1-5; 10 positions match TRBD1. Germline V gene data show CDR1 as SEHNR and CDR2 as FQNEAQ (reference sequence). V trimming: 8 bases; J trimming: 7 bases; junction bases outside the gene matches: 11. The CDR3 is 15 amino acids. As DNA, the CDR3 is TGTGCCAGCCCGAGGTGGACAGGGGGATGCCAGCCCCAGCATTTT. It specifies CASPRWTGGCQPQHF.

CDR3 region: CASSQSEGPNTEAFF. The CDR3, as DNA: TGCGCCAGCAGCCAAAGCGAGGGCCCGAACACTGAAGCTTTCTTT. V is TRBV4-1 and J is TRBJ1-1; D remains unclear. The V end lost 2 bases, the J end lost 1 base, and 11 bases lay between the germline ends. Germline V gene sequence: CDR1 MGHRA, CDR2 YSYEKL. The CDR3 is 15 residues long.

This clone was seen only once. The chain has TRBV4-1 and TRBJ2-1, with a tentative D call TRBD1 (5 bases). Germline CDR1 and CDR2: MGHRA and YSYEKL. This CDR3 spans 14 amino acids. Trimming removed 1 base at V and 5 bases at J, with 9 bases between. CDR3 DNA sequence: TGCGCCAGCAGCCAAGTGATAGGGGACAATGAGCAGTTCTTC. It specifies CASSQVIGDNEQFF.